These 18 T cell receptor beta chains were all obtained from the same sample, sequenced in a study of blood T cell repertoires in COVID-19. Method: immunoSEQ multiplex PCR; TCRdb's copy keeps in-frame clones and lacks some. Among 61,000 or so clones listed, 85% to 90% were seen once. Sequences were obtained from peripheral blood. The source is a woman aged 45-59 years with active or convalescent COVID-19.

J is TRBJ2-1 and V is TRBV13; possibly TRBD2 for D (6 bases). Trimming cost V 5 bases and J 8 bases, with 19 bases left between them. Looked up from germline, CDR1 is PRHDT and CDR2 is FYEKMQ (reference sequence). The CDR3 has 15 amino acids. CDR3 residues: CASSLSGVVVDEQFF. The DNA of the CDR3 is TGTGCCAGCAGCCTTAGCGGTGTCGTTGTGGATGAGCAGTTCTTC.

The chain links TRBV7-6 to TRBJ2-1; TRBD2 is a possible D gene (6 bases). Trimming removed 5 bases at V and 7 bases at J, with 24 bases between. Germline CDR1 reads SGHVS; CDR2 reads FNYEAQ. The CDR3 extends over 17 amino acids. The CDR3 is CASSGTGRLGGMNEQFF. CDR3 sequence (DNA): TGTGCCAGCAGCGGGACTGGAAGACTCGGCGGCATGAATGAGCAGTTCTTC.

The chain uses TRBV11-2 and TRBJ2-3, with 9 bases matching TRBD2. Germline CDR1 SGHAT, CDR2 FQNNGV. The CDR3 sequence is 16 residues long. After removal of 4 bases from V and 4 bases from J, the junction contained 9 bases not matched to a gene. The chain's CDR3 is CASSSRAGGSADTQYF. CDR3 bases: TGTGCCAGCAGCTCCCGAGCGGGAGGCAGCGCAGATACGCAGTATTTT. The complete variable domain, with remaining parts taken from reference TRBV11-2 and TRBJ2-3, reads EAGVAQSPRYKIIEKRQSVAFWCNPISGHATLYWYQQILGQGPKLLIQFQNNGVVDDSQLPKDRFSAERLKGVDSTLKIQPAKLEDSAVYLCASSSRAGGSADTQYFGPGTRLTVL.

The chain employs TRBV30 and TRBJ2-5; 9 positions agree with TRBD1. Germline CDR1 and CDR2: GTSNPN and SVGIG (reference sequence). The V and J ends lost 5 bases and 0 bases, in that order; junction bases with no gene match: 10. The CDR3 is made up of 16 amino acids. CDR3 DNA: TGTGCCTGGGGGGCCGGGACAGGGAGGTACCAAGAGACCCAGTACTTC. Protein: CAWGAGTGRYQETQYF.

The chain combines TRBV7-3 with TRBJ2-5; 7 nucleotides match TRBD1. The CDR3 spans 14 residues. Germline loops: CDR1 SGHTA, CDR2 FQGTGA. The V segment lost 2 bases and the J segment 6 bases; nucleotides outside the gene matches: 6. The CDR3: CASSLGGQTKTQYF. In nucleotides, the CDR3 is TGTGCCAGCAGCTTAGGGGGACAGACCAAGACCCAGTACTTC.

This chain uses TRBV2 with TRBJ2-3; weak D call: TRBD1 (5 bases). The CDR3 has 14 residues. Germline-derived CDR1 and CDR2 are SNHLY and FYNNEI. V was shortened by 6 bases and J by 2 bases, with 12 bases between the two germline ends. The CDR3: CASSQTEATDTQYF. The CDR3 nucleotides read TGTGCCAGCAGCCAGACAGAAGCCACAGATACGCAGTATTTT.

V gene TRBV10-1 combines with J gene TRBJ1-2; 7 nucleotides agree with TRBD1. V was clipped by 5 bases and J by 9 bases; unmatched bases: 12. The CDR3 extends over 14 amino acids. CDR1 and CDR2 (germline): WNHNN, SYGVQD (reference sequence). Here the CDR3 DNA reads TGCGCCAGCAGTCCTACCCGACAGGGAAGTAGCTACACCTTC. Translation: CASSPTRQGSSYTF.

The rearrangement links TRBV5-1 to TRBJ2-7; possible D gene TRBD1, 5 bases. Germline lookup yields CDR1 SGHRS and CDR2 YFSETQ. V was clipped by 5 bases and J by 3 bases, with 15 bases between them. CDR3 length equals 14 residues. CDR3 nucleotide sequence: TGCGCCAGCAGTTTAGGGGCCCTCTACTACGAGCAGTACTTC. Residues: CASSLGALYYEQYF.

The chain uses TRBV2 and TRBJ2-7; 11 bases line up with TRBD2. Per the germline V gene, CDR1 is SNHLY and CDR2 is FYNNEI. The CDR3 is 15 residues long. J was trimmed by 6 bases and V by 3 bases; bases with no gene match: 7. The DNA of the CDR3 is TGTGCCAGCAGTGATGGTAGCGGGAGGGCAGCCGAGCAGTACTTC. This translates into CASSDGSGRAAEQYF.

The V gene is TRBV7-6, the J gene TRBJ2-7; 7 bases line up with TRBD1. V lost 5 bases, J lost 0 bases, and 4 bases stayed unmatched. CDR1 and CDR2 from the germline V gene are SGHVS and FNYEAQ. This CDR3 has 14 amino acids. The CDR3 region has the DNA TGTGCCAGCAGCCGACAGGGCCCCTCCTACGAGCAGTACTTC. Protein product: CASSRQGPSYEQYF.

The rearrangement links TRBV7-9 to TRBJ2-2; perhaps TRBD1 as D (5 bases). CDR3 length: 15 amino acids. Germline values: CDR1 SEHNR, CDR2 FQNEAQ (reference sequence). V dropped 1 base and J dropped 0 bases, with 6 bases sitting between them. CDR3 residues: CASSLEGTNTGELFF. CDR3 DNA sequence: TGTGCCAGCAGCTTAGAGGGGACGAACACCGGGGAGCTGTTTTTT. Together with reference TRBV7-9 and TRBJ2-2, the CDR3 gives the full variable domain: DTGVSQNPRHKITKRGQNVTFRCDPISEHNRLYWYRQTLGQGPEFLTYFQNEAQLEKSRLLSDRFSAERPKGSFSTLEIQRTEQGDSAMYLCASSLEGTNTGELFFGEGSRLTVL.

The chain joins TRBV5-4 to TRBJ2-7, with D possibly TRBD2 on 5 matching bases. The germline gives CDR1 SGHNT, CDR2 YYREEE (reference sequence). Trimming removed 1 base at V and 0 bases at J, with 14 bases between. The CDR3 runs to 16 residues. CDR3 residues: CASSLRAGLSSYEQYF. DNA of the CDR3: TGTGCCAGCAGCTTGCGTGCGGGTTTAAGCTCCTACGAGCAGTACTTC. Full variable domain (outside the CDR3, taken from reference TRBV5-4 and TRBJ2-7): ETGVTQSPTHLIKTRGQQVTLRCSSQSGHNTVSWYQQALGQGPQFIFQYYREEENGRGNFPPRFSGLQFPNYSSELNVNALELDDSALYLCASSLRAGLSSYEQYFGPGTRLTVT.

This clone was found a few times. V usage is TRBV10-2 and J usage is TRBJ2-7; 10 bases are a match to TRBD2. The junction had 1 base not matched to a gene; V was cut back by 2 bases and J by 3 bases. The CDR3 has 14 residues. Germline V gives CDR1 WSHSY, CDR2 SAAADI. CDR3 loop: CASSEGLAVYEQYF. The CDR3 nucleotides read TGCGCCAGCAGTGAGGGACTAGCGGTCTACGAGCAGTACTTC.

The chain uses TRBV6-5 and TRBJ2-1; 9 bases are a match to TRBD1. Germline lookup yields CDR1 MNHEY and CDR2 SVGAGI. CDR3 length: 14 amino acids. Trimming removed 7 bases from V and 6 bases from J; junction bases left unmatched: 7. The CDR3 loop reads CASKLGQGINEQFF. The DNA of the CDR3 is TGTGCCAGCAAGCTGGGACAGGGTATCAATGAGCAGTTCTTC.

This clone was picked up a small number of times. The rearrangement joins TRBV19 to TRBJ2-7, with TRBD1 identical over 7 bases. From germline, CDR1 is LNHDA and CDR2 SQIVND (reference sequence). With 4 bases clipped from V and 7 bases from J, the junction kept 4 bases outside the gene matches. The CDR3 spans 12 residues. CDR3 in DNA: TGTGCCAGTAGTAAGACAGGGAATGAGCAGTACTTC. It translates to CASSKTGNEQYF.

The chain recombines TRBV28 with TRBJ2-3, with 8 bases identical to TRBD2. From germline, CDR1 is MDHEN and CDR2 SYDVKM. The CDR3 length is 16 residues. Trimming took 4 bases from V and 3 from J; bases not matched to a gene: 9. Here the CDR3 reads CASSSYAVAGTDTQYF. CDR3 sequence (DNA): TGTGCCAGCAGTTCCTATGCTGTAGCGGGAACAGATACGCAGTATTTT.

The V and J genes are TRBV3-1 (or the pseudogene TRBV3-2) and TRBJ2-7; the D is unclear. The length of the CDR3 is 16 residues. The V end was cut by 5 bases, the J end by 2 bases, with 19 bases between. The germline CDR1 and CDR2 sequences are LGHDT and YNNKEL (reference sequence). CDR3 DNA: TGTGCCAGCAGCACCGTTGTTGCAGGCCTCACCTACGAGCAGTACTTC. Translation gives CASSTVVAGLTYEQYF.

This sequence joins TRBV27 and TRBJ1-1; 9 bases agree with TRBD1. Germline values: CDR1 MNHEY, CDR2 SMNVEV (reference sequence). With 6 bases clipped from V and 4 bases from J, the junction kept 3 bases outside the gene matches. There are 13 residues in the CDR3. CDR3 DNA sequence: TGTGCCAGCAGACAGGGGGCGACCACTGAAGCTTTCTTT. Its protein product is CASRQGATTEAFF.